This T cell receptor beta chain is drawn from a study of OX40 agonist ivuxolimab in advanced cancers. The overall study: One patient with hepatocellular carcinoma and two with cutaneous melanoma, three in all, had partial responses.

Overall study findings and caveats: The study did not work out the antigen specificity of the expanded peripheral T cells. The 0.1-3.0 mg/kg partial responders had among the lowest clonal expansion.

As for this clone: Its specificity is not known.

The ends were cut back, 6 bases at V and 6 bases at J, with 12 bases in the middle. Germline CDR1 MNHEY, CDR2 SMNVEV (reference sequence). CDR3 length: 13 residues. Some clones are missing from TCRdb's copy, which holds only in-frame ones; the method was immunoSEQ multiplex PCR. The sample shows about 93,000 clones, about 91% of them seen only once. The starting material was CD4+ or CD8+ T cells sorted from blood, obtained in a trial of the OX40 agonist ivuxolimab. The V call is TRBV27, the J call TRBJ1-3; perhaps TRBD1 as D (5 bases). This clonotype was obtained from an adult with an advanced solid tumor such as melanoma, head and neck, liver or kidney cancer. The CDR3 DNA follows: TGTGCCAGCAGCCCCCGGGACTTAAACACCATATATTTT. Its protein is CASSPRDLNTIYF.